This TCR beta chain was sequenced during a study of CD8 T cells in ankylosing spondylitis. Points from the study as a whole: A motif in TCR beta, a set of several highly homologous variants, appeared characteristic of ankylosing spondylitis blood. Disease-linked clones were reportedly significantly enriched in matched ankylosing spondylitis synovial fluid. In reactive arthritis synovial fluid and blood, some motif variants had been reported before.

Making the TCR beta libraries involved quantitative 5'-RACE with molecular barcodes. In TCRdb, the 5' RACE reads were re-called with MiXCR into one record per CDR3 protein. Among 200,000 to 250,000 distinct CDR3 sequences listed, 9.5% to 12% were seen once. This clonotype was recorded a few times. Its antigen is undetermined. The receptor comes from a male donor with ankylosing spondylitis or in good health (not recorded which). Sequencing used blood, either unsorted or a sorted T cell fraction (not recorded which).

The CDR3 sequence: CASSFAGAQYSYEQYF. CDR3 DNA: TGTGCCAGCAGCTTCGCAGGGGCGCAGTACTCCTACGAGCAGTACTTC. This chain uses TRBV7-9 with TRBJ2-7, with D maybe TRBD1 (6 bases). This CDR3 spans 16 amino acids. Deletions cut 3 bases from V and 0 bases from J, with 15 bases between. The V gene's germline CDR1 is SEHNR and CDR2 FQNEAQ (reference sequence). The full variable domain, its missing parts supplied by reference TRBV7-9 and TRBJ2-7, is DTGVSQNPRHKITKRGQNVTFRCDPISEHNRLYWYRQTLGQGPEFLTYFQNEAQLEKSRLLSDRFSAERPKGSFSTLEIQRTEQGDSAMYLCASSFAGAQYSYEQYFGPGTRLTVT.